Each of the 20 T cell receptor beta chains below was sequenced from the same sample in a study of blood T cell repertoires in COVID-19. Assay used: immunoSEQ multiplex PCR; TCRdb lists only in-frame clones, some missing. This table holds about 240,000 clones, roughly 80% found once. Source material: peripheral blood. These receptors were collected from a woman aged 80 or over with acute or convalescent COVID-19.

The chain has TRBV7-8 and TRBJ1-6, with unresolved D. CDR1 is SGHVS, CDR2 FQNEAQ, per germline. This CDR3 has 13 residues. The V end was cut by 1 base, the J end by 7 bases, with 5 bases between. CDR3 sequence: CASSLVPNSPLHF. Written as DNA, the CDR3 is TGTGCCAGCAGCTTAGTCCCGAATTCACCCCTCCACTTT.

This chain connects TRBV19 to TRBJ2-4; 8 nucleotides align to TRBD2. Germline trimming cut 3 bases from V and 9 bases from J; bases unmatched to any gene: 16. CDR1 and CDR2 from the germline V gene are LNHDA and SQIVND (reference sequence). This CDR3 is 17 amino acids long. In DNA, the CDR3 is TGTGCCAGTAGTATGTCCAGCGGGGGCTCCCGGGAGGGCATTCAGTACTTC. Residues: CASSMSSGGSREGIQYF.

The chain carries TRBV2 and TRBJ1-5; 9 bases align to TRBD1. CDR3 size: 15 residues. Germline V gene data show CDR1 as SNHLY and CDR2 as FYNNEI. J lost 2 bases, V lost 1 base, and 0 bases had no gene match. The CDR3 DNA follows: TGTGCCAGCAGTGAAGGACAGGGGGGCAATCAGCCCCAGCATTTT. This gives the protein CASSEGQGGNQPQHF.

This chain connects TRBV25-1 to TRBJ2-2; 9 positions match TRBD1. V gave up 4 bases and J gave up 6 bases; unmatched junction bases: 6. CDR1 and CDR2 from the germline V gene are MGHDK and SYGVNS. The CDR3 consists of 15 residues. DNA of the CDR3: TGTGCCAGCAGTGGGGACAGGGTAGGATCCGGGGAGCTGTTTTTT. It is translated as CASSGDRVGSGELFF.

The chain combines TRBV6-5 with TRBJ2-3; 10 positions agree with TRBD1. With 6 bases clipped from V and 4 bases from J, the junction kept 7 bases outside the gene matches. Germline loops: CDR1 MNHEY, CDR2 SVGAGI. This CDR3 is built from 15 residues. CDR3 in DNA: TGTGCCAGCAGCGACCGGGACAGGGGCGCAGATACGCAGTATTTT. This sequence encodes CASSDRDRGADTQYF.

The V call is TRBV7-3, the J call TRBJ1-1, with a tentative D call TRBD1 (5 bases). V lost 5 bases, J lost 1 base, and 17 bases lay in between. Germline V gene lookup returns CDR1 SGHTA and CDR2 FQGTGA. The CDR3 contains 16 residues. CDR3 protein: CASSRGGAGGNTEAFF. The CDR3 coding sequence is TGTGCCAGCAGCCGAGGTGGGGCAGGCGGGAACACTGAAGCTTTCTTT.

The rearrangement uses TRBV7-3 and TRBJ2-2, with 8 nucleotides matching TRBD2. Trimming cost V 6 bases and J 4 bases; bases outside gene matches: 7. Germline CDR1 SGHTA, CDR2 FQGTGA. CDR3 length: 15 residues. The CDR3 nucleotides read TGTGCCAGCAGTGGCGGGGGGCTGGGCACCGGGGAGCTGTTTTTT. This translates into CASSGGGLGTGELFF.

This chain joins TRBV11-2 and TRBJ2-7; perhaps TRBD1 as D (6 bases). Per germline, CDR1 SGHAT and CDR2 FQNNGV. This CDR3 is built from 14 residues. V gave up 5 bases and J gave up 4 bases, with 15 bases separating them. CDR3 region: CASSPKWGQYEQYF. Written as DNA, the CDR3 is TGTGCCAGCAGCCCAAAGTGGGGGCAATACGAGCAGTACTTC.

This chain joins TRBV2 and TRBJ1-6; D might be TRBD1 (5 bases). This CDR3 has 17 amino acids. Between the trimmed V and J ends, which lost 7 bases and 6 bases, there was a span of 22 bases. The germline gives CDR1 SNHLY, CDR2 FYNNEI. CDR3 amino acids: CASKQSRADRRNSPLHF. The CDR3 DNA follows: TGTGCCAGCAAGCAGAGTAGGGCTGACAGACGTAATTCACCCCTCCACTTT.

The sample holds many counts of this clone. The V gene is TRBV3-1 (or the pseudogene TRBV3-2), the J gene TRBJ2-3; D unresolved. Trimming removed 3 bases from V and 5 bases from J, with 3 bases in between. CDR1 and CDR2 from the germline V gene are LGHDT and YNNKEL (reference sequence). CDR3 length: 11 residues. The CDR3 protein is CASSHGDTQYF. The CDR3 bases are TGTGCCAGCAGCCACGGAGATACGCAGTATTTT.

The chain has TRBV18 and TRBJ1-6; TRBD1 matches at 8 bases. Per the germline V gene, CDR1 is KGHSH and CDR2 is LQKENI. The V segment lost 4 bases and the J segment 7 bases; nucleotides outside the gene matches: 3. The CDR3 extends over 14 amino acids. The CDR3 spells CASSLGQGNSPLHF. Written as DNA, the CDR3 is TGTGCCAGCTCACTAGGACAGGGAAATTCACCCCTCCACTTT.

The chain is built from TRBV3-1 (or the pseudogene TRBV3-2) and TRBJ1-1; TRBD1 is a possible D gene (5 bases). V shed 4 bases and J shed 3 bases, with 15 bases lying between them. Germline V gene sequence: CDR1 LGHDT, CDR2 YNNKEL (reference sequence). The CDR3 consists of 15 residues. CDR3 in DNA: TGTGCCAGCAGCCGCCAGGGAGGAGGGGACACTGAAGCTTTCTTT. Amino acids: CASSRQGGGDTEAFF.

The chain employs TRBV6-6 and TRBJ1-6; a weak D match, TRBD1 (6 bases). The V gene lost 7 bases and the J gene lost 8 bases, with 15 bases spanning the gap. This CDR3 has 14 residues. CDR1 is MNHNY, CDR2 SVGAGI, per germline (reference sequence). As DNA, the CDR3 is TGTGCCAGCACCAACAGGGCTATAGATTCACCCCTCCACTTT. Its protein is CASTNRAIDSPLHF.

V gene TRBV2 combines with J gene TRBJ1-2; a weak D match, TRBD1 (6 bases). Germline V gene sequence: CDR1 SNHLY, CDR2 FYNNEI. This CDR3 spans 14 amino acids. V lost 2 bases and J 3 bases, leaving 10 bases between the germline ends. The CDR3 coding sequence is TGTGCCAGCAGTGAACAGGGGTTTGACTATGGCTACACCTTC. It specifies CASSEQGFDYGYTF.

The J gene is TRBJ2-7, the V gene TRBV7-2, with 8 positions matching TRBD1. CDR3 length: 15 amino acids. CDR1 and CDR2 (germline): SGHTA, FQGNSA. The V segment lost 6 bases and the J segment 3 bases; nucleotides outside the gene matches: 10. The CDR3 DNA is TGTGCCAGCAGTTTCGACAGGGGTCCCCTCTACGAGCAGTACTTC. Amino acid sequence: CASSFDRGPLYEQYF.

CDR3 coding DNA: TGTGCCATCAGTGAGTCGGGGCCTGAAGCTTTCTTT. It translates to CAISESGPEAFF. The J gene is TRBJ1-1, the V gene TRBV10-3; perhaps TRBD1 as D (5 bases). Per germline, CDR1 ENHRY and CDR2 SYGVKD. This CDR3 is 12 amino acids long. V gave up 0 bases and J gave up 6 bases, with 5 bases separating them.

The CDR3 nucleotides are TGTGCCAGCTCACCATCTGGGACAGTAGGTCTAGACAATGAGCAGTTCTTC. As protein: CASSPSGTVGLDNEQFF. The chain has TRBV18 and TRBJ2-1, with 7 bases that match TRBD1. CDR3 length: 17 residues. Losses at the gene ends were 2 bases for V and 5 bases for J; bases not matched to a gene: 12. Germline loops: CDR1 KGHSH, CDR2 LQKENI.

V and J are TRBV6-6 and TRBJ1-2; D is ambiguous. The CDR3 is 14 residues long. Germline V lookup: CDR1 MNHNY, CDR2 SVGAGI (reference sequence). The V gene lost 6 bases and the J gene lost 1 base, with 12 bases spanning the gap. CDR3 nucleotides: TGTGCCAGCAGATGGACTGGAAATAACTATGGCTACACCTTC. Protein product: CASRWTGNNYGYTF.

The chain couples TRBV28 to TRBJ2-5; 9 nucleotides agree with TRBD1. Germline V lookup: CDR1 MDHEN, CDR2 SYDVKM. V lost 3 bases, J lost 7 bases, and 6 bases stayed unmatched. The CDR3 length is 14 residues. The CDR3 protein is CASSFPPGQGTQYF. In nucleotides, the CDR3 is TGTGCCAGCAGTTTCCCTCCGGGACAGGGGACCCAGTACTTC.

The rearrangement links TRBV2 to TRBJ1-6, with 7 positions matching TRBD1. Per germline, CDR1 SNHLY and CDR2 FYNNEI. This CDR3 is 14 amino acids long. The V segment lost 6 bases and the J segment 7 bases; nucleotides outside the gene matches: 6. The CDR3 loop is CASRRDSPNSPLHF. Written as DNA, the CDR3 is TGTGCCAGCAGGCGGGACAGTCCGAATTCACCCCTCCACTTT.